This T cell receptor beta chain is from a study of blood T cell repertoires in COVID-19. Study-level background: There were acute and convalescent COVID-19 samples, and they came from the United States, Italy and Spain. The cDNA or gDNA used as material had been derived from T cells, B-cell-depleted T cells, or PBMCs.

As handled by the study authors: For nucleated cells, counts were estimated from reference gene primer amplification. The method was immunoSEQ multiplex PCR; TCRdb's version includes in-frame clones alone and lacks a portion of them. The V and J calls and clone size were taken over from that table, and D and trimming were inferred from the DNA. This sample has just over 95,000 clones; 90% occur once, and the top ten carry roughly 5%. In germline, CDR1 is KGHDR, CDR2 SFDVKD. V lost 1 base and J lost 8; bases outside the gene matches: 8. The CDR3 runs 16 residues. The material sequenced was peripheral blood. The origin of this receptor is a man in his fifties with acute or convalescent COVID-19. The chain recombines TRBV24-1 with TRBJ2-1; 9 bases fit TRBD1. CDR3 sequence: CATSDLHGQGLDEQFF. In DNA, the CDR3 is TGTGCCACCAGTGATTTACACGGACAGGGGTTGGATGAGCAGTTCTTC.